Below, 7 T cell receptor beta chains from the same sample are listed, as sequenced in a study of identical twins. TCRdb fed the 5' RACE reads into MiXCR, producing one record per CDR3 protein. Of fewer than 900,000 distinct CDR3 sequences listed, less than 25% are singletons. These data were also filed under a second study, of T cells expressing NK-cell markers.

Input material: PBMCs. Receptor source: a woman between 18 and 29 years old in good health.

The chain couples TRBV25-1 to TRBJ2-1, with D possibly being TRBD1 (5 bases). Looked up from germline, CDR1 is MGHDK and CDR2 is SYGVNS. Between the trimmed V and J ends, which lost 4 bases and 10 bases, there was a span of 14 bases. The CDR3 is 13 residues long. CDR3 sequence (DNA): TGTGCCAGCAGTGCCCTAGGGGCCACCGAGCAGTTCTTC. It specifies CASSALGATEQFF.

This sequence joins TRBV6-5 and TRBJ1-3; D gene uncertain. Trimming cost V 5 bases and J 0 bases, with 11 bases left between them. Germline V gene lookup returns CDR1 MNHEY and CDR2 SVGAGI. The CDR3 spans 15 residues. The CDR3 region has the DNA TGTGCCAGCAGTACTGGACTGCCCTCTGGAAACACCATATATTTT. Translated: CASSTGLPSGNTIYF.

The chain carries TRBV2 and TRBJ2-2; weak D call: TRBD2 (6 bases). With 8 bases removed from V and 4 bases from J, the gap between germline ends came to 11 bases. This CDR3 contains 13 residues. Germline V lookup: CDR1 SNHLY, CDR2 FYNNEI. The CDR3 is CASEGLSTGELFF. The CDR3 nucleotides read TGTGCCAGCGAGGGACTGAGCACCGGGGAGCTGTTTTTT.

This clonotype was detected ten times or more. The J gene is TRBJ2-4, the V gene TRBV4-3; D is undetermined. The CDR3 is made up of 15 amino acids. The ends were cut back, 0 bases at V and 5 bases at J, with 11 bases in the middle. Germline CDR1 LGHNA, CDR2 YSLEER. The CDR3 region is CASSQDVGGQNIQYF. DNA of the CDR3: TGCGCCAGCAGCCAAGACGTGGGCGGACAAAACATTCAGTACTTC.

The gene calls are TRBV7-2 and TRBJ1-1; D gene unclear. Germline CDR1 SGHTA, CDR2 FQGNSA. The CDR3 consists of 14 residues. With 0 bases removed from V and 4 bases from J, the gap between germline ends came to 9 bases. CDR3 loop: CASSLAARGTEAFF. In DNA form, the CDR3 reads TGTGCCAGCAGCTTAGCAGCACGCGGCACTGAAGCTTTCTTT.

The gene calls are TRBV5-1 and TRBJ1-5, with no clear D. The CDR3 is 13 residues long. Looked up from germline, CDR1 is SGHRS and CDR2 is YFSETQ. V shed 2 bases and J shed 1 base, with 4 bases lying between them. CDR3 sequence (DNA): TGCGCCAGCAGCTTTACGAGCAATCAGCCCCAGCATTTT. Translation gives CASSFTSNQPQHF.

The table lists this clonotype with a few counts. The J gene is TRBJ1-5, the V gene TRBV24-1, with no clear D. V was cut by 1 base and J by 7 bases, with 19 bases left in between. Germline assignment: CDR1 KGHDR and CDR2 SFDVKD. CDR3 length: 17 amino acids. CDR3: CATSDLNRSAARQPQHF. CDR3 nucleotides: TGTGCCACCAGTGATTTAAACCGCTCCGCAGCCCGGCAGCCCCAGCATTTT.